Each of the 3 T cell receptor beta chains below was sequenced from the same sample in a study of shared T cell receptors in the human thymus. Generated by immunoSEQ multiplex PCR, the TCRdb table keeps only in-frame clones and is missing some. The table records about 540,000 clones, 75% to 80% of them present only once. These data were also reused for a study on human thymus T cells.

Sequences were obtained from thymocytes. Every receptor here comes from a boy younger than two with a congenital heart defect.

The rearrangement uses TRBV27 and TRBJ1-3; D is perhaps TRBD1 (6 bases). V lost 8 bases and J lost 0, with 14 bases in between. Looked up from germline, CDR1 is MNHEY and CDR2 is SMNVEV (reference sequence). This CDR3 has 15 residues. In DNA form, the CDR3 reads TGTGCCAGCGCTACAGGGATAAACTCTGGAAACACCATATATTTT. Protein: CASATGINSGNTIYF.

The chain uses TRBV25-1 and TRBJ2-1; TRBD1 is a possible D gene (6 bases). CDR3 length: 15 amino acids. Trimming cost V 6 bases and J 0 bases, with 12 bases left between them. Germline lookup yields CDR1 MGHDK and CDR2 SYGVNS. The CDR3: CASSNRTDSYNEQFF. The CDR3 DNA is TGTGCCAGCAGCAACCGGACAGACTCCTACAATGAGCAGTTCTTC.

This sequence joins TRBV29-1 and TRBJ2-1; 10 bases map to TRBD1. Germline assignment: CDR1 SQVTM and CDR2 ANQGSEA. After removal of 5 bases from V and 6 bases from J, the junction contained 16 bases not matched to a gene. The CDR3 runs 17 residues. CDR3 amino acids: CSVFDRGLDPEINEQFF. CDR3 nucleotides: TGCAGCGTTTTTGACAGGGGGCTTGATCCAGAGATCAATGAGCAGTTCTTC.